Listed below are T cell receptor beta chains from one sample, sequenced in a study of shared clonotypes between healthy human individuals. Assay: immunoSEQ multiplex PCR; the TCRdb copy retains only in-frame clones and omits some. The table lists over a million clones, roughly 97% of them singletons. The source material was naive CD4+ T cells sorted from blood. These receptors were obtained from a man aged 30-40 years in good health. Each CDR3 is given with its conserved first and last residue. The D gene is left open where the match is weak. A clone size is listed for some rows: how often the clone was seen (once, few, many), or a class if it is expanded.

>TRBJ1-2|TRBV6-1|.|.|13
CASSERDGLGYTF
TGTGCCAGCAGTGAGCGGGACGGTCTGGGCTACACCTTC
>TRBJ2-3|TRBV4-1|.|TRBD2|17
CASSQDVLAGAPDTQYF
TGCGCCAGCAGCCAAGATGTACTAGCGGGAGCCCCAGATACGCAGTATTTT
>TRBJ2-3|TRBV7-3|once|.|14
CASSLSGPTDTQYF
TGTGCCAGCAGCTTATCTGGGCCGACAGATACGCAGTATTTT
>TRBJ2-1|TRBV2|once|.|10
CATRNNEQFF
TGTGCCACCCGGAACAATGAGCAGTTCTTC
>TRBJ1-4|TRBV10-3|.|TRBD1|16
CAISDPGTATNEKLFF
TGTGCCATCAGTGATCCCGGGACAGCAACTAATGAAAAACTGTTTTTT
>TRBJ2-7|TRBV2|.|TRBD1|13
CASRDRTYYEQYF
TGTGCCAGCAGGGACAGGACCTACTACGAGCAGTACTTC
>TRBJ2-1|TRBV29-1|.|TRBD1|13
CSVGGTAWNEQFF
TGCAGCGTTGGGGGGACAGCATGGAATGAGCAGTTCTTC
>TRBJ2-1|TRBV19|.|TRBD2|13
CASSYGRGNEQFF
TGTGCCAGTTCCTACGGGAGGGGCAATGAGCAGTTCTTC
>TRBJ1-3|TRBV6-6|once|.|15
CASRPRDIHGNTIYF
TGTGCCAGCAGACCCCGGGACATTCATGGAAACACCATATATTTT
>TRBJ1-5|TRBV15|.|.|11
CAPGDNQPQHF
TGTGCGCCAGGGGACAATCAGCCCCAGCATTTT
>TRBJ2-3|TRBV27|.|.|12
CASTTGTDTQYF
TGTGCCAGCACGACGGGCACAGATACGCAGTATTTT
>TRBJ2-3|TRBV18|.|.|16
CASSPGQTIRTDTQYF
TGTGCCAGCTCACCCGGGCAGACTATACGGACAGATACGCAGTATTTT
>TRBJ2-7|TRBV18|.|.|15
CASSISQGLESEQYF
TGTGCCAGCTCAATCTCGCAGGGCCTCGAAAGCGAGCAGTACTTC
>TRBJ2-7|TRBV11-2|.|TRBD2|15
CASTQTSGRSYEQYF
TGTGCCAGCACCCAGACTAGCGGGAGATCCTACGAGCAGTACTTC
>TRBJ2-2|TRBV7-8|once|TRBD2|16
CASSSGGAGYTGELFF
TGTGCCAGCAGCTCCGGGGGGGCGGGATACACCGGGGAGCTGTTTTTT
>TRBJ1-4|TRBV28|.|TRBD1|14
CASSDRGGDEKLFF
TGTGCCAGCAGCGACAGGGGGGGGGATGAAAAACTGTTTTTT
>TRBJ1-4|TRBV6-5|.|.|13
CASSPTGGEKLFF
TGTGCCAGCAGCCCAACAGGAGGTGAAAAACTGTTTTTT
>TRBJ2-7|TRBV15|once|.|14
CATSRAPGTYEQYF
TGTGCCACCAGCAGAGCCCCGGGTACCTACGAGCAGTACTTC
>TRBJ2-6|TRBV6-1|.|TRBD1|18
CASSGNRGAGSGANVLTF
TGTGCCAGCAGTGGGAACAGGGGAGCAGGCTCTGGGGCCAACGTCCTGACTTTC
>TRBJ1-2|TRBV28|.|TRBD1|14
CASSLRQGADGYTF
TGTGCCAGCAGTCTCCGACAGGGGGCGGATGGCTACACCTTC
>TRBJ1-1|TRBV11-3|.|.|13
CASSSRLNTEAFF
TGTGCCAGCAGCTCCCGCTTGAACACTGAAGCTTTCTTT
>TRBJ2-5|TRBV28|once|.|14
CASSLPGGGETQYF
TGTGCCAGCAGTCTTCCAGGGGGGGGAGAGACCCAGTACTTC
>TRBJ1-2|TRBV6-1|.|.|14
CASSEARSSYGYTF
TGTGCCAGCAGTGAAGCGCGGAGTTCCTATGGCTACACCTTC
>TRBJ2-3|TRBV2|.|TRBD2|21
CASSEPRPSGRASHITDTQYF
TGTGCCAGCAGTGAACCCCGCCCTAGCGGGAGGGCGTCTCACATCACAGATACGCAGTATTTT
>TRBJ2-7|TRBV10-3|.|TRBD2|14
CAISQGLAAYEQYF
TGTGCCATCAGTCAGGGACTAGCGGCCTACGAGCAGTACTTC
>TRBJ2-7|TRBV5-4|.|TRBD1|14
CASSRGQPPYEQYF
TGTGCCAGCAGCAGGGGACAGCCTCCCTACGAGCAGTACTTC
>TRBJ1-1|TRBV9|.|.|17
CASSVGPGWSMNTEAFF
TGTGCCAGCAGCGTAGGGCCGGGATGGTCGATGAACACTGAAGCTTTCTTT
>TRBJ2-1|TRBV7-6|.|TRBD1|15
CASSLSWTGSNEQFF
TGTGCCAGCAGCCTTAGTTGGACAGGGTCCAATGAGCAGTTCTTC
>TRBJ2-2|TRBV7-9|.|TRBD1|16
CASSSYRGRGTGELFF
TGTGCCAGCAGCTCATACAGGGGGCGAGGCACCGGGGAGCTGTTTTTT
>TRBJ2-7|TRBV29-1|.|TRBD2|11
CSVRDYYEQYF
TGCAGCGTGAGGGACTACTACGAGCAGTACTTC
>TRBJ2-2|TRBV7-2|.|.|14
CASSQMENTGELFF
TGTGCCAGCAGCCAGATGGAGAACACCGGGGAGCTGTTTTTT
>TRBJ2-5|TRBV6-4|.|.|15
CASSDSGGEGETQYF
TGTGCCAGCAGTGACTCGGGGGGAGAGGGAGAGACCCAGTACTTC
>TRBJ1-2|TRBV6-5|.|.|15
CASSDPGKRHYGYTF
TGTGCCAGCAGCGACCCCGGCAAGCGCCACTATGGCTACACCTTC
>TRBJ1-5|TRBV6-1|.|TRBD1|15
CASSDNRGSNQPQHF
TGTGCCAGCAGTGACAACAGGGGGAGCAATCAGCCCCAGCATTTT
>TRBJ2-3|TRBV15|.|TRBD2|16
CATSRDSLLSGGRWYF
TGTGCCACCAGCAGAGATAGTCTCCTTTCGGGCGGGAGATGGTATTTT
>TRBJ1-5|TRBV4-1|few|.|14
CASSQDHGNQPQHF
TGCGCCAGCAGCCAAGATCATGGCAATCAGCCCCAGCATTTT
>TRBJ1-4|TRBV4-2|.|TRBD1|16
CASSQRRTGAGEKLFF
TGTGCCAGCAGCCAACGTAGGACAGGGGCGGGAGAAAAACTGTTTTTT
>TRBJ2-2|TRBV29-1|.|.|15
CSVEGWGPNTGELFF
TGCAGCGTTGAAGGTTGGGGCCCCAACACCGGGGAGCTGTTTTTT
>TRBJ2-7|TRBV27|.|.|15
CASGQRGSKSYEQYF
TGTGCCAGCGGTCAAAGGGGCAGCAAATCCTACGAGCAGTACTTC
>TRBJ2-7|TRBV7-2|.|TRBD2|15
CASAPWEAGAPEQYF
TGTGCCAGCGCCCCATGGGAGGCGGGAGCCCCCGAGCAGTACTTC
>TRBJ2-1|TRBV6-4|.|.|16
CASSDSPGSSYNEQFF
TGTGCCAGCAGTGACTCACCGGGGAGCTCCTACAATGAGCAGTTCTTC
>TRBJ2-1|TRBV27|.|TRBD2|16
CASSLSVLAGDNEQFF
TGTGCCAGCAGTTTATCGGTACTAGCGGGTGACAATGAGCAGTTCTTC
>TRBJ2-3|TRBV9|.|.|12
CASSVGTDTQYF
TGTGCCAGTTCAGTGGGCACAGATACGCAGTATTTT
>TRBJ2-1|TRBV27|once|TRBD2|21
CASSLVFLAGTSGRYYNEQFF
TGTGCCAGCAGTTTAGTTTTCTTAGCCGGGACTAGCGGGAGATACTACAATGAGCAGTTCTTC
>TRBJ1-2|TRBV28|.|.|12
CASSLWGMGYTF
TGTGCCAGCAGTTTGTGGGGGATGGGCTACACCTTC
>TRBJ1-2|TRBV6-4|once|.|13
CASSLGQSYGYTF
TGTGCCAGCAGCCTAGGACAGTCCTATGGCTACACCTTC
>TRBJ1-1|TRBV9|.|.|16
CASSVAPPAGNTEAFF
TGTGCCAGCAGCGTAGCTCCCCCCGCGGGTAACACTGAAGCTTTCTTT
>TRBJ2-7|TRBV9|.|TRBD2|16
CASSASGTSGNYEQYF
TGTGCCAGCAGCGCCTCCGGGACTAGCGGTAACTACGAGCAGTACTTC
>TRBJ2-2|TRBV7-9|once|.|13
CASSLTNTGELFF
TGTGCCAGCAGCCTTACTAACACCGGGGAGCTGTTTTTT